A selection of T cell receptor beta chains follows, all from one sample in a study of CD8 T cells in Susac syndrome. MiXCR, applied by TCRdb to the immunoSEQ multiplex PCR reads, yields one record per CDR3 protein. The sample consists of approximately 200,000 distinct CDR3 sequences, roughly 94% of them appearing once. What was sequenced was CD4+ T cells from PBMCs. These receptors originate from a human donor with multiple sclerosis. CDR3s include the opening cysteine and the closing phenylalanine or tryptophan. A D gene is named only where the DNA matches it firmly. Not every row has a clone size; where given, it reads once, few, many or a size class.

few,TRBJ2-1,TRBV29-1,NA,TGCAGCGTTGGCGGCTACAATGAGCAGTTCTTC,CSVGGYNEQFF
NA,TRBJ1-5,TRBV2,TRBD1,TGTGCCAGCAGTGGGGACAGGAATATTCAGCCCCAGCATTTT,CASSGDRNIQPQHF
NA,TRBJ1-5,TRBV6-5,NA,TGTGCCAGCATCCCTCACCTGAATAGCAATCAGCCCCAGCATTTT,CASIPHLNSNQPQHF
NA,TRBJ2-5,TRBV20-1,NA,TGCAGTGCTAGAGTTCCTGGCCGGGAGACCCAGTACTTC,CSARVPGRETQYF
NA,TRBJ1-6,TRBV20-1,NA,TGCAGTGCTAGAGGGGCAGGGCTCCCCCTCCACTTT,CSARGAGLPLHF
NA,TRBJ1-2,TRBV6-6,TRBD1,TGTGCCAGCAGGGGACAGGGAACTAACTATGGCTACACCTTC,CASRGQGTNYGYTF
NA,TRBJ2-7,TRBV5-1,TRBD1,TGCGCCAGCAGCTTGGTAGGGACAGGGACCGAGCAGTACTTC,CASSLVGTGTEQYF
NA,TRBJ2-7,TRBV29-1,NA,TGCAGCGTTGGGCCCGGTTTAACCGAGCAGTACTTC,CSVGPGLTEQYF
once,TRBJ1-2,TRBV3-1,NA,TGTGCCAGCAGCCCGGACAGCGGCTATGGCTACACCTTC,CASSPDSGYGYTF
once,TRBJ2-1,TRBV14,NA,TGTGCCAGCAGCCAAACGAACCTCTACAATGAGCAGTTCTTC,CASSQTNLYNEQFF
once,TRBJ2-7,TRBV7-2,TRBD1,TGTGCCAGCAGCTTAGTCCTCGGGACAGGATACCACGAGCAGTACTTC,CASSLVLGTGYHEQYF
NA,TRBJ1-5,TRBV12-5,NA,TGTGCTAGTGAGGTGGGGGCGAGCAATCAGCCCCAGCATTTT,CASEVGASNQPQHF
once,TRBJ1-1,TRBV25-1,TRBD1,TGTGCCAGCAGTGCCTCTCAGGGACAGGAGAGGGCTGAAGCTTTCTTT,CASSASQGQERAEAFF
NA,TRBJ1-4,TRBV27,NA,TGTGCCAGCAGGACAACAACTAATGAAAAACTGTTTTTT,CASRTTTNEKLFF
NA,TRBJ2-7,TRBV9,NA,TGTGCCAGCAGTGGACCGCGGGGCTCTTCCTACGAGCAGTACTTC,CASSGPRGSSYEQYF
NA,TRBJ2-5,TRBV11-2,TRBD1,TGTGCCAGCAGCTTCGACAGGGATGAGACCCAGTACTTC,CASSFDRDETQYF
NA,TRBJ2-5,TRBV5-4,NA,TGTGCCAGCAGCACCCGGGACTTCAAAGAGACCCAGTACTTC,CASSTRDFKETQYF
once,TRBJ2-1,TRBV12-3/TRBV12-4,NA,TGTGCCAGCACTAACCGGGACATTGGCTATGAGCAGTTCTTC,CASTNRDIGYEQFF
NA,TRBJ1-4,TRBV18,NA,TGTGCCAGCTCACCACGTGCTCGGGAAAAACTGTTTTTT,CASSPRAREKLFF
NA,TRBJ2-1,TRBV10-3,NA,TGTGCCATCAGGGACGGGATATCCGAAATTAATGAGCAGTTCTTC,CAIRDGISEINEQFF
NA,TRBJ2-1,TRBV29-1,NA,TGCAGCGTTGAAGACCCGGACAGATACAATGAGCAGTTCTTC,CSVEDPDRYNEQFF
NA,TRBJ2-5,TRBV18,NA,TGTGCCAGCTCCACTTACCCAACTCGGGGCGAGACCCAGTACTTC,CASSTYPTRGETQYF
NA,TRBJ2-5,TRBV3-1,TRBD1,TGTGCCAGCAGCAAGGGACAGTTGGAGACCCAGTACTTC,CASSKGQLETQYF
NA,TRBJ2-1,TRBV7-3,TRBD2,TGTGCCAGCTCCGGGACTAGTCACGAGAATGAGCAGTTCTTC,CASSGTSHENEQFF
NA,TRBJ2-1,TRBV5-6,NA,TGTGCCAGCAGCTTGGATGGACATTCCTACAATGAGCAGTTCTTC,CASSLDGHSYNEQFF
NA,TRBJ1-1,TRBV29-1,NA,TGCAGCGCCTATTTGAACACTGAAGCTTTCTTT,CSAYLNTEAFF
NA,TRBJ2-4,TRBV15,NA,TGTGCCACCAGCCGCGGGGGCTCGGGCATTCAGTACTTC,CATSRGGSGIQYF
NA,TRBJ2-1,TRBV27,NA,TGTGCCAGCAGAGGAGGAGGGGGCGCCTCCTACAATGAGCAGTTCTTC,CASRGGGGASYNEQFF
NA,TRBJ1-1,TRBV7-9,NA,TGTGCCAGCACCGCGGAGCTACCTGGGAGCACTGAAGCTTTCTTT,CASTAELPGSTEAFF
few,TRBJ2-1,TRBV30,NA,TGTGCCTGGAGTGTACCAGGGACATCTAACAATGAGCAGTTCTTC,CAWSVPGTSNNEQFF
NA,TRBJ2-5,TRBV3-1,TRBD2,TGTGCCAGCAGCCAAGAGTGGGGTAGCGGGGGTTCTAGAGAGACCCAGTACTTC,CASSQEWGSGGSRETQYF
NA,TRBJ1-4,TRBV2,NA,TGTGCCAGCAGTAGTCTGTTCAATGAAAAACTGTTTTTT,CASSSLFNEKLFF
NA,TRBJ1-4,TRBV27,NA,TGTGCCAGCCGACGTGCAGGGATAGGCGAAAAACTGTTTTTT,CASRRAGIGEKLFF
NA,TRBJ2-1,TRBV18,TRBD1,TGTGCCAGCTCACCGCGTGGACAGGGTTCTGAGCAGTTCTTC,CASSPRGQGSEQFF
NA,TRBJ2-3,TRBV7-9,TRBD2,TGTGCCAGCAGCTTATGGGGGACTAGCGGGGACCAGTATTTT,CASSLWGTSGDQYF
NA,TRBJ1-2,TRBV3-1,TRBD1,TGTGCCAGCAGCCAAGTGGACAGGACTAAGGTGGATGGCTACACCTTC,CASSQVDRTKVDGYTF
once,TRBJ2-1,TRBV11-2,NA,TGTGCCAGCAGCTTACGGGTGGGTGGAAATGAGCAGTTCTTC,CASSLRVGGNEQFF
NA,TRBJ1-1,TRBV30,NA,TGTGCCTGGAAACCGCAGGGGTTCGCTGAAGCTTTCTTT,CAWKPQGFAEAFF
once,TRBJ2-3,TRBV20-1,NA,TGCAGTGCTTCCTTATACTTCAGCACAGATACGCAGTATTTT,CSASLYFSTDTQYF
NA,TRBJ2-7,TRBV7-2,TRBD2,TGTGCCAGCAGCTGGACCGGGACTAGCGGGGCGGAGGTGCAGTACTTC,CASSWTGTSGAEVQYF
NA,TRBJ2-4,TRBV29-1,NA,TGCAGCTCGTTAGCCAAAAACATTCAGTACTTC,CSSLAKNIQYF
NA,TRBJ2-5,TRBV9,NA,TGTGCCAGCAGCGCCCCCACGCCCCAAGAGACCCAGTACTTC,CASSAPTPQETQYF
NA,TRBJ2-3,TRBV29-1,NA,TGCAGCGTTGAAGCCCGGGATCGGACAGATACGCAGTATTTT,CSVEARDRTDTQYF
NA,TRBJ1-1,TRBV12-3/TRBV12-4,NA,TGTGCCAGCAGTTTCAGGGAGGGCACTGAAGCTTTCTTT,CASSFREGTEAFF
NA,TRBJ1-2,TRBV12-3/TRBV12-4,TRBD1,TGTGCCAGCAGCCTTACCACACAGGGGAAGGATGGCTACACCTTC,CASSLTTQGKDGYTF
few,TRBJ1-2,TRBV13,NA,TGTGCCAGCATAGCGAGGGGCCAATTTGGCTACACCTTC,CASIARGQFGYTF
NA,TRBJ1-2,TRBV29-1,NA,TGCAGCGTCGGGACTGCGCCTCGAGGCTATGGCTACACCTTC,CSVGTAPRGYGYTF
NA,TRBJ2-1,TRBV20-1,TRBD1,TGCAGTGCTGGGGGACAGTACTACAATGAGCAGTTCTTC,CSAGGQYYNEQFF
once,TRBJ1-1,TRBV12-3/TRBV12-4,TRBD1,TGTGCCAGCAGACAGGACAGGGACGCTGAAGCTTTCTTT,CASRQDRDAEAFF
NA,TRBJ2-1,TRBV5-6,NA,TGTGCCAGCAGCTTGTACCATGAGCAGTTCTTC,CASSLYHEQFF
once,TRBJ1-5,TRBV20-1,TRBD1,TGCAGTGCTAGTCCGACAGGGATTCAGCCCCAGCATTTT,CSASPTGIQPQHF
NA,TRBJ2-7,TRBV13,NA,TGTGCCAGCAGCCCCCTCCTGTACGAGCAGTACTTC,CASSPLLYEQYF
NA,TRBJ1-1,TRBV3-1,NA,TGTGCCAGCAGCCAAGGTCCCTGGGTGGCTTTCTTT,CASSQGPWVAFF
NA,TRBJ2-3,TRBV6-5,TRBD1,TGTGCCAGCAGTTACGGGACAGGGAGCACAGATACGCAGTATTTT,CASSYGTGSTDTQYF
once,TRBJ2-5,TRBV2,TRBD2,TGTGCCAGCAGCGAAGGTTTAGCGGGACCACAAGAGACCCAGTACTTC,CASSEGLAGPQETQYF